This TCR beta chain appears in the sequencing data of a study of neurological immune-mediated disorders. The trim removed 4 bases at V and 5 bases at J, leaving 8 bases unmatched. The CDR3 extends over 14 amino acids. Germline lookup yields CDR1 MNHEY and CDR2 SVGEGT. Synthesis of cDNA was performed by 5'RACE using 10-nucleotide random UMIs. Each sequencing run yielded over 170 million TCR-beta sequences from 15-18 subjects. TCRdb itself ran the 5' RACE reads through MiXCR, one entry per CDR3 protein. The sample has about 84,000 distinct CDR3 sequences, 10% seen once; the top ten hold about 1.8%. The chain has TRBV6-2 or TRBV6-3 and TRBJ2-7, with TRBD1 identical over 7 bases. Sequencing input: PBMCs. The clonotype was recovered from a man aged 35 to 55 in good health. CDR3 loop: CASSSDREDDEQYF. The CDR3 nucleotides are TGTGCCAGCAGTTCCGACAGGGAAGACGACGAGCAGTACTTC.